Listed here are 2 T cell receptor beta chains from one sample, sequenced in a study of T-cell memory formation after mild COVID-19. TCRdb processed the 5' RACE reads anew with MiXCR; each CDR3 protein has one entry. The sample lists hundreds of thousands of distinct CDR3 sequences; roughly 21% were seen once. The sample was PBMCs or a T cell subset sorted from them (not recorded which). The receptors were gathered from an adult woman who had mild COVID-19 (a few samples of this study predate the infection). Cell type and time point are not known.

The genes are TRBV4-3 and TRBJ2-1; D might be TRBD1 (6 bases). Per the germline V gene, CDR1 is LGHNA and CDR2 is YSLEER. The CDR3 sequence is 16 residues long. Trimming shortened V by 5 bases and J by 0 bases, and 14 bases separated the two germline ends. CDR3 loop: CASSNPTGPSYNEQFF. In nucleotides, the CDR3 is TGCGCCAGCAGCAACCCGACAGGACCCTCCTACAATGAGCAGTTCTTC.

The CDR3 region is CASSLRANGIGNQPQHF. The CDR3, as DNA: TGTGCCAGCAGCTTGCGGGCCAACGGGATCGGCAATCAGCCCCAGCATTTT. The chain links TRBV5-6 to TRBJ1-5, with D unclear. Deletions cut 1 base from V and 2 bases from J, with 16 bases between. The germline V gene encodes CDR1 SGHDT and CDR2 YYEEEE. The CDR3 has 17 amino acids.